This is a list of T cell receptor beta chains from one sample in a study of blood T cell repertoires in COVID-19. The protocol was immunoSEQ multiplex PCR, while the TCRdb copy is restricted to in-frame clones and leaves out a portion. The sample lists roughly 300,000 clones, roughly 92% occurring once. Material: peripheral blood. Receptors originate from a woman aged 25-40 years with COVID-19, enrolled during active disease. Both conserved end residues are trimmed from each CDR3. Size is omitted from some rows. Given values are once, few, many or a class for expanded clones.

- | TRBV5-8 | ASSFRGQPQH
- | TRBV2 | ASSYNRGDTEAF
- | TRBV19 | ASSIRDNGVGYT
- | TRBV2 | ASSEERGTEAF
- | TRBV28 | ASSFQGNYGYT
- | TRBV30 | AWRPPGLAGETQY
- | TRBV2 | ASSGVGTGRTSGSTDTQY
- | TRBV30 | AWSGQVPGELF
- | TRBV25-1 | ASVTGVYNEQF
- | TRBV27 | ASSQLAGVFHEQY
- | TRBV10-2 | ASSESRTGFYGYT
- | TRBV27 | ASSSGGATNEKLF
- | TRBV6-2/TRBV6-3 | ASSSGVLPQH
- | TRBV19 | ASSYRAGELF
- | TRBV18 | ASSPQGGTEAF
few | TRBV27 | ASSFGAGFDSPLH
few | TRBV4-2 | ASSQGSTGVYEQY
- | TRBV24-1 | ATGQGDQPQH
- | TRBV28 | ASSYRDRPYEQY
few | TRBV27 | ASRTMTGEDGYT
- | TRBV2 | ASSEARGRTDTQY
- | TRBV9 | ASSVTGGAGYGYT
- | TRBV5-4 | ASSLVRGQGGTEAF
- | TRBV2 | ASRTGAQEAGYT